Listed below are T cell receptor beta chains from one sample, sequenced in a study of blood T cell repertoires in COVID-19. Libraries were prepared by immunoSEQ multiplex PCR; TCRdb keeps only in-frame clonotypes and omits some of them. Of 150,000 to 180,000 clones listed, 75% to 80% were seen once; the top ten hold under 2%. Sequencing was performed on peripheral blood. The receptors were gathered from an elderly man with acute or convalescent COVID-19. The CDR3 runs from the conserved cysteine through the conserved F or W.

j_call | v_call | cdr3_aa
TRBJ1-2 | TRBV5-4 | CASSLQGANAGYTF
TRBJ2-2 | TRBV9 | CASSVAVGGPANTGELFF
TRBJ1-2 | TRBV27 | CASSSNPRDRGIYGYTF
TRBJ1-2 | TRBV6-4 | CASSPSRGPGIYGYTF
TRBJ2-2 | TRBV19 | CASTTDKNTGELFF
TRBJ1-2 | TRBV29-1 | CSVLSTGGAGYTF
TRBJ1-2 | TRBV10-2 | CASSESAGTFYGYTF
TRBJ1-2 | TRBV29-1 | CSTLSPAGYGAHGYTF
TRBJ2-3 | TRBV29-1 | CSVADRGDTQYF
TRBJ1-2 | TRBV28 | CASTLTGRYYGYTF
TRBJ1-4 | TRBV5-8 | CATSTGTGGYEKLFF
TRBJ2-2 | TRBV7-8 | CASSLGLGRQGVAGELFF
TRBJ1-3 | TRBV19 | CANLKGNTIYF
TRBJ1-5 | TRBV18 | CASSPGENQPQHF
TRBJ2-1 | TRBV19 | CASSMGSDRARDEQFF
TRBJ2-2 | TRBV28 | CASSLLGVKDTGELFF
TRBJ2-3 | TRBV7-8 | CASSPRASGGLGDTQYF
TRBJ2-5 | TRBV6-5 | CASSPRQGQETQYF
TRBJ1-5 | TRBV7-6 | CASSLAGQVGQPQHF
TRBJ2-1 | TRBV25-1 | CASGEGKRGGNEQFF
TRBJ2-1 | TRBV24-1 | CATNARDRGNEQFF
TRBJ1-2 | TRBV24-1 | CATSDRRAGPNGYTF
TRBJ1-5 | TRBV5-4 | CASSLAGTGRHF
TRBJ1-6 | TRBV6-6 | CASTLPQGPNSPLHF
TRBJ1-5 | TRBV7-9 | CASGGQGGNQPQHF
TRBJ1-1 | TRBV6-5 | CASRGDRVNTEAFF
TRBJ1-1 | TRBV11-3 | CASSLAPGYGAFF
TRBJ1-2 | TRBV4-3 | CASSQGQGSYGYTF
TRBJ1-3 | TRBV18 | CASSTTGERNTIYF
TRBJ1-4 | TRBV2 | CASSGQGAARGFF
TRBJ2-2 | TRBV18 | CASSPPRSAGELFF
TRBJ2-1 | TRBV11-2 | CASSLDGGALNEQFF
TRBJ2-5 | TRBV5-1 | CASSPGGAATGTQYF
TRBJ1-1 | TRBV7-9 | CASSFGHYTEAFF
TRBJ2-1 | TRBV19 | CASSQGDRLNEQFF
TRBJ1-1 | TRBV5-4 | CASSQGQNTEAFF
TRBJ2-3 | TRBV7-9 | CASRKERGGSTDTQYF
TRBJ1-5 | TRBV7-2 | CASSGTGVNQPQHF